The present entry profiles one T cell receptor beta chain with its context. Sequenced by immunoSEQ multiplex PCR; TCRdb stores in-frame clones only, minus some. The data contain approximately 160,000 clones, 91% of them singletons. These data belong to a study of control samples from healthy donors and cancer patients. Sequencing input: blood. This sequence originates from a woman in her 40s in good health.

CDR3 in amino acids: CASSLVGGLQAPDTQYF. CDR3 sequence (DNA): TGCGCCAGCAGCTTGGTAGGGGGACTTCAAGCCCCAGATACGCAGTATTTT. This chain links TRBV5-1 with TRBJ2-3; either TRBD1 or TRBD2 may fit D (6 bases each). Between the trimmed V and J ends, which lost 0 bases and 4 bases, there was a span of 18 bases. The CDR3 spans 17 residues. From germline, CDR1 is SGHRS and CDR2 YFSETQ.